The 21 T cell receptor beta chains reported below all come from one sample, sequenced in a study of T cells in tumors after PD-1 blockade. TCRdb keeps only in-frame clones here, not all; method: immunoSEQ multiplex PCR. This table holds around 5,000 clones, about 66% found once. The sequencing here drew on tumor tissue, taken before anti-PD-1 treatment. The receptors stem from a human donor with cutaneous squamous cell carcinoma.

This chain uses TRBV6-1 with TRBJ2-4; D may be TRBD2 (5 bases). Germline CDR1 is MNHNS and CDR2 is SASEGT. V dropped 1 base and J dropped 0 bases, with 13 bases sitting between them. This CDR3 is built from 17 residues. CDR3 sequence: CASSEGGGGLAKNIQYF. CDR3 in DNA: TGTGCCAGCAGTGAAGGTGGCGGCGGGTTAGCCAAAAACATTCAGTACTTC.

V gene TRBV19 combines with J gene TRBJ2-1; 10 bases line up with TRBD1. The CDR3 sequence is 15 residues long. Trimming cost V 5 bases and J 6 bases; bases outside gene matches: 7. In germline, CDR1 is LNHDA, CDR2 SQIVND (reference sequence). CDR3 sequence (DNA): TGTGCCAGTAGTGCCGACAGGGGGCTCAGCAATGAGCAGTTCTTC. Its translation is CASSADRGLSNEQFF.

This chain links TRBV5-1 with TRBJ2-5; TRBD2 matches 13 bases. The CDR3 has 15 residues. J gave up 2 bases and V 4 bases, and 2 bases lay outside the gene matches. The germline V gene has CDR1 SGHRS and CDR2 YFSETQ. The CDR3 bases are TGCGCCAGCAGCAAACTAGCGGGGGGGCAAGAGACCCAGTACTTC. It yields the protein CASSKLAGGQETQYF.

The V gene is TRBV2, the J gene TRBJ1-2; the D gene is possibly TRBD1 (5 bases). Germline loops: CDR1 SNHLY, CDR2 FYNNEI. The CDR3 is 12 residues long. Trimming stripped 10 bases from V and 8 bases from J, with 17 bases between. The CDR3 spells CATPAGAVGYTF. The CDR3 region has the DNA TGTGCCACACCCGCCGGGGCAGTCGGCTACACCTTC.

This clone has more than one count but fewer than ten. The chain joins TRBV5-6 to TRBJ1-5, with 10 nucleotides matching TRBD1. Germline values: CDR1 SGHDT, CDR2 YYEEEE. The CDR3 runs 16 residues. After removal of 4 bases from V and 5 bases from J, the junction contained 9 bases not matched to a gene. The chain's CDR3 is CASSTKGQGVDQPQHF. CDR3 DNA: TGTGCCAGCAGCACAAAAGGACAGGGGGTGGATCAGCCCCAGCATTTT.

The chain joins TRBV7-9 to TRBJ1-2; weak D call: TRBD1 (5 bases). Germline assignment: CDR1 SEHNR and CDR2 FQNEAQ (reference sequence). The CDR3 contains 13 residues. V dropped 1 base and J dropped 6 bases, with 9 bases sitting between them. This CDR3 is CASSLDRSHGYTF. The CDR3 coding sequence is TGTGCCAGCAGCTTAGACAGGTCCCATGGCTACACCTTC.

In its sample, this clone was seen once. In the same sample, other DNA sequences code for this CDR3. The chain combines TRBV3-1 (or the pseudogene TRBV3-2) with TRBJ2-7; D is perhaps TRBD2 (7 bases). The V and J ends lost 0 bases and 6 bases respectively, with 24 bases between them. Germline assignment: CDR1 LGHDT and CDR2 YNNKEL (reference sequence). This CDR3 has 18 residues. The CDR3 loop reads CASSQEGSGALGGAEQYF. The CDR3 coding sequence is TGTGCCAGCAGCCAAGAAGGGTCAGGGGCGCTGGGGGGGGCCGAGCAGTACTTC.

The chain links TRBV7-6 to TRBJ2-1; TRBD1 matches 12 bases. Unmatched junction bases numbered 5, after V lost 1 base and J lost 7 bases. The CDR3 sequence is 16 residues long. The germline V gene has CDR1 SGHVS and CDR2 FNYEAQ. This CDR3 reads CASSLGDRGRANEQFF. CDR3 sequence (DNA): TGTGCCAGCAGCTTAGGGGACAGGGGGCGTGCAAATGAGCAGTTCTTC. The complete variable domain, with remaining parts taken from reference TRBV7-6 and TRBJ2-1, reads GAGVSQSPRYKVTKRGQDVALRCDPISGHVSLYWYRQALGQGPEFLTYFNYEAQQDKSGLPNDRFSAERPEGSISTLTIQRTEQRDSAMYRCASSLGDRGRANEQFFGPGTRLTVL.

The V call is TRBV19, the J call TRBJ1-6; TRBD1 is a possible D gene (5 bases). This CDR3 comprises 14 residues. With 7 bases removed from V and 8 bases from J, the gap between germline ends came to 15 bases. Looked up from germline, CDR1 is LNHDA and CDR2 is SQIVND (reference sequence). CDR3 protein: CASTLGRGDSPLHF. The CDR3 nucleotides read TGTGCCAGTACCCTGGGCCGGGGGGATTCACCCCTCCACTTT.

This clone was observed a few times. The chain has TRBV5-4 and TRBJ1-3; D not resolved. The CDR3 runs 15 residues. Per germline, CDR1 SGHNT and CDR2 YYREEE (reference sequence). V was pared by 0 bases and J by 0 bases, with 7 bases between. CDR3 nucleotide sequence: TGTGCCAGCAGCTTGGACAGCCGCTCTGGAAACACCATATATTTT. The encoded protein is CASSLDSRSGNTIYF.

CDR3 region: CASRGAGGFGKYGYTF. CDR3 in DNA: TGTGCCAGCAGAGGGGCAGGGGGCTTTGGAAAATATGGCTACACCTTC. The rearrangement links TRBV27 to TRBJ1-2; 8 bases fit TRBD1. The CDR3 has 16 residues. CDR1 is MNHEY, CDR2 SMNVEV, per germline (reference sequence). J lost 5 bases, V lost 6 bases, and 14 bases had no gene match.

The gene calls are TRBV18 and TRBJ2-7; D possibly corresponds to TRBD1 (5 bases). Trimming shortened V by 3 bases and J by 2 bases, and 11 bases separated the two germline ends. CDR3 length: 14 amino acids. CDR1 is KGHSH and CDR2 is LQKENI in the germline V gene. CDR3 protein: CASSPARATYEQYF. The CDR3 coding sequence is TGTGCCAGCTCACCGGCCAGGGCGACCTACGAGCAGTACTTC.

The DNA for the CDR3 is TGTGCCAGCAGCCAGGCGAGGAGAGAGACCCAGTACTTC. Translating it yields CASSQARRETQYF. V is TRBV13 and J is TRBJ2-5; no firm D call. The germline gives CDR1 PRHDT, CDR2 FYEKMQ (reference sequence). The CDR3 runs to 13 residues. V dropped 5 bases and J dropped 4 bases, with 11 bases sitting between them.

The chain uses TRBV5-1 and TRBJ2-3; TRBD2 aligns across 8 bases. The V segment lost 4 bases and the J segment 15 bases; nucleotides outside the gene matches: 13. The CDR3 contains 13 residues. Per germline, CDR1 SGHRS and CDR2 YFSETQ. As DNA, the CDR3 is TGCGCCAGCAGCCAGGCCCCCGGGACTAGTCCATATTTT. Protein sequence: CASSQAPGTSPYF.

V usage is TRBV3-1 (or the pseudogene TRBV3-2) and J usage is TRBJ2-7; 15 bases are a match to TRBD2. Germline CDR1 and CDR2: LGHDT and YNNKEL (reference sequence). This CDR3 has 16 amino acids. Losses at the gene ends were 1 base for V and 2 bases for J; bases not matched to a gene: 0. The CDR3 protein is CASSQGTSGGAYEQYF. CDR3 DNA: TGTGCCAGCAGCCAAGGGACTAGCGGGGGGGCCTACGAGCAGTACTTC.

The V and J genes are TRBV11-2 and TRBJ2-2; D is undetermined. Germline V lookup: CDR1 SGHAT, CDR2 FQNNGV. Trimming took off 5 bases at V and 3 bases at J, with 7 bases between the two ends. The CDR3 runs 13 residues. This CDR3 reads CASSPLYTGELFF. The CDR3 DNA reads TGTGCCAGCAGCCCTTTGTACACCGGGGAGCTGTTTTTT.

Sample share makes this clone medium-sized. The rearrangement uses TRBV28 and TRBJ2-1; TRBD2 matches 9 bases. This CDR3 has 14 residues. V dropped 4 bases and J dropped 4; count of bases not matched to a gene: 2. Germline-derived CDR1 and CDR2 are MDHEN and SYDVKM. The CDR3 nucleotides read TGTGCCAGCAGTTGGGCGGGGGGGTACAATGAGCAGTTCTTC. Amino acids: CASSWAGGYNEQFF.

This sequence joins TRBV19 and TRBJ2-1, with D tentatively TRBD2 (5 bases). Germline CDR1 reads LNHDA; CDR2 reads SQIVND (reference sequence). The V and J ends lost 7 bases and 3 bases respectively, with 28 bases between them. The CDR3 runs 19 residues. The CDR3 DNA is TGTGCCAGTAATAGTGAGTACGGGGATGGGGAGAGATACTACAATGAGCAGTTCTTC. Translation: CASNSEYGDGERYYNEQFF. The entire variable domain, with the rest obtained from reference TRBV19 and TRBJ2-1, is as follows: DGGITQSPKYLFRKEGQNVTLSCEQNLNHDAMYWYRQDPGQGLRLIYYSQIVNDFQKGDIAEGYSVSREKKESFPLTVTSAQKNPTAFYLCASNSEYGDGERYYNEQFFGPGTRLTVL.

The rearrangement links TRBV20-1 to TRBJ1-2; TRBD1 might be the D (5 bases). In germline, CDR1 is DFQATT, CDR2 SNEGSKA (reference sequence). CDR3 size: 11 residues. The V and J ends lost 5 bases and 8 bases respectively, with 12 bases between them. CDR3 in DNA: TGCAGTGCTGGGGAGGGGAGGGGCTACACCTTC. Translating it yields CSAGEGRGYTF.

V usage is TRBV5-6 and J usage is TRBJ2-5, with 9 nucleotides matching TRBD2. The CDR3 has 15 residues. V was pared by 4 bases and J by 13 bases, with 17 bases of the junction left unmatched. CDR1 is SGHDT and CDR2 is YYEEEE in the germline V gene. The CDR3 DNA is TGTGCCAGCAGCCCCCAGACTAGCGGAGTCGAGCGTCGGTACTTC. Translated, it gives CASSPQTSGVERRYF.

V is TRBV9 and J is TRBJ2-1; D is unresolved. The CDR3 totals 11 residues. Germline lookup yields CDR1 SGDLS and CDR2 YYNGEE. The germline V and J ends were trimmed by 0 bases and 9 bases, with 4 bases remaining between them. The CDR3 nucleotides read TGTGCCAGCAGCGTAGATACTGAGCAGTTCTTC. This sequence encodes CASSVDTEQFF.